The 21 T cell receptor beta chains given below trace back to one sample, sequenced in a study of human T cells and chemical hapten exposure. As to time point: pre-sensitization, week 0. Documented treatment: therapeutic diphenylcyclopropenone sensitization with weekly scalp DPC. TCRdb fed the RACE reads into MiXCR, producing one record per CDR3 protein. The repertoire holds about 46,000 distinct CDR3 sequences, with roughly 9.9% as singletons. The sample consisted of whole blood, taken in connection with sensitization to the hapten diphenylcyclopropenone (DPC). Receptors were obtained from a woman aged 40 to 55 with alopecia areata. Some clones in this sample may be carry-over from other donors' samples.

The J gene is TRBJ1-1, the V gene TRBV4-1; the D gene is possibly TRBD1 (5 bases). This CDR3 has 15 amino acids. V was clipped by 4 bases and J by 0 bases, with 12 bases between them. The germline CDR1 and CDR2 sequences are MGHRA and YSYEKL. The CDR3 loop is CASSLQGTMNTEAFF. CDR3 DNA sequence: TGCGCCAGCAGCCTCCAGGGCACCATGAACACTGAAGCTTTCTTT.

The CDR3 here is CASSGGWANVLTF. The CDR3 DNA follows: TGTGCCAGCAGTGGTGGTTGGGCCAACGTCCTGACTTTC. V is TRBV2 and J is TRBJ2-6, with D unresolved. Trimming took off 4 bases at V and 5 bases at J, with 6 bases between the two ends. The germline CDR1 and CDR2 sequences are SNHLY and FYNNEI. This CDR3 is 13 amino acids long. The full variable domain, completed using reference TRBV2 and TRBJ2-6, is EPEVTQTPSHQVTQMGQEVILRCVPISNHLYFYWYRQILGQKVEFLVSFYNNEISEKSEIFDDQFSVERPDGSNFTLKIRSTKLEDSAMYFCASSGGWANVLTFGAGSRLTVL.

This clonotype came up a few times. The chain combines TRBV9 with TRBJ2-7; TRBD1 matches at 9 bases. CDR1 and CDR2 from the germline V gene are SGDLS and YYNGEE. CDR3 size: 14 residues. J was trimmed by 2 bases and V by 0 bases; bases with no gene match: 0. The CDR3 DNA is TGTGCCAGCAGCGTAGGGACAGGGGCCTACGAGCAGTACTTC. It yields the protein CASSVGTGAYEQYF. The entire variable domain, with the rest obtained from reference TRBV9 and TRBJ2-7, is as follows: DSGVTQTPKHLITATGQRVTLRCSPRSGDLSVYWYQQSLDQGLQFLIQYYNGEERAKGNILERFSAQQFPDLHSELNLSSLELGDSALYFCASSVGTGAYEQYFGPGTRLTVT.

In its sample, this clonotype was seen many times. This rearrangement joins TRBV19 to TRBJ2-3; 10 bases are a match to TRBD1. The CDR3 totals 17 residues. Germline V gives CDR1 LNHDA, CDR2 SQIVND (reference sequence). The V segment lost 3 bases and the J segment 2 bases; nucleotides outside the gene matches: 8. CDR3 DNA sequence: TGTGCCAGTAGTATCCGGGACAGGGGTGGGGTCACAGATACGCAGTATTTT. This codes for CASSIRDRGGVTDTQYF.

This clonotype was seen ten or more times. The genes are TRBV7-6 and TRBJ1-4; D possibly corresponds to TRBD1 (5 bases). Germline loops: CDR1 SGHVS, CDR2 FNYEAQ. V lost 4 bases, J lost 5 bases, and 17 bases lay in between. This CDR3 contains 16 residues. CDR3 in DNA: TGTGCCAGCAGCTCGGATTCCGGGACGGCGAATGAAAAACTGTTTTTT. Amino acids: CASSSDSGTANEKLFF.

This clonotype was detected a few times. The rearrangement links TRBV5-1 to TRBJ1-1, with 7 bases that match TRBD1. Losses at the gene ends were 5 bases for V and 1 base for J; bases not matched to a gene: 5. The germline CDR1 and CDR2 sequences are SGHRS and YFSETQ. This CDR3 spans 14 amino acids. The CDR3 is CASRRGQANTEAFF. Here the CDR3 DNA reads TGCGCCAGCAGAAGAGGACAGGCGAACACTGAAGCTTTCTTT.

V and J are TRBV12-3 or TRBV12-4 and TRBJ1-1, with D uncertain. The germline V and J ends were trimmed by 0 bases and 1 base, with 9 bases remaining between them. This CDR3 has 15 residues. In nucleotides, the CDR3 is TGTGCCAGCAGTTTAGCGGGGAGGACGAACACTGAAGCTTTCTTT. It translates to CASSLAGRTNTEAFF.

The J gene is TRBJ1-6, the V gene TRBV11-2, with 8 bases identical to TRBD1. J was trimmed by 10 bases and V by 3 bases; bases with no gene match: 8. The CDR3 totals 15 residues. Germline V lookup: CDR1 SGHAT, CDR2 FQNNGV. CDR3 bases: TGTGCCAGCAGCTTTCCGGACAGGGTAAACTCACCCCTCCACTTT. Amino acid sequence: CASSFPDRVNSPLHF.

This clonotype was recorded many times. This chain connects TRBV30 to TRBJ1-2, with unresolved D. This CDR3 has 14 residues. Germline V gene data show CDR1 as GTSNPN and CDR2 as SVGIG (reference sequence). V was trimmed by 1 base and J by 8 bases, leaving 17 bases between them. The CDR3 sequence: CAWSARLGNRGYTF. CDR3 nucleotide sequence: TGTGCCTGGAGTGCCAGGTTAGGAAACCGCGGCTACACCTTC.

This clonotype was observed a handful of times. V gene TRBV28 combines with J gene TRBJ2-3; perhaps TRBD1 as D (6 bases). Trimming pared 2 bases from V and 2 bases from J, leaving 14 bases between. In germline, CDR1 is MDHEN, CDR2 SYDVKM. This CDR3 has 16 amino acids. CDR3 region: CASSLTPGAYTDTQYF. For the CDR3, the DNA is TGTGCCAGCAGTTTAACCCCAGGGGCCTACACAGATACGCAGTATTTT.

This clonotype turned up a few times. The chain carries TRBV7-2 and TRBJ2-1; 7 bases line up with TRBD1. Germline V CDR1 and CDR2: SGHTA, FQGNSA. J gave up 4 bases and V 4 bases, and 7 bases lay outside the gene matches. This CDR3 has 15 amino acids. CDR3 in amino acids: CASSSNRGSYNEQFF. CDR3 coding DNA: TGTGCCAGCAGCTCGAACAGGGGATCGTACAATGAGCAGTTCTTC. Full variable domain (rest looked up from reference TRBV7-2 and TRBJ2-1): GAGVSQSPSNKVTEKGKDVELRCDPISGHTALYWYRQSLGQGLEFLIYFQGNSAPDKSGLPSDRFSAERTGGSVSTLTIQRTQQEDSAVYLCASSSNRGSYNEQFFGPGTRLTVL.

This clonotype was detected a few times. V is TRBV4-1 and J is TRBJ1-1, with D unclear. Germline V lookup: CDR1 MGHRA, CDR2 YSYEKL. This CDR3 has 16 residues. The germline V and J ends were trimmed by 6 bases and 4 bases, with 21 bases remaining between them. The CDR3 coding sequence is TGCGCCAGCAGTCCCCAACACCTGATTCTGGGCACTGAAGCTTTCTTT. Translation gives CASSPQHLILGTEAFF.

This clonotype showed up just a few times. The chain uses TRBV5-6 and TRBJ2-7, with 9 bases that match TRBD1. CDR3 size: 15 residues. Germline CDR1 and CDR2: SGHDT and YYEEEE. With V trimmed by 2 bases and J by 2 bases, 5 bases remained unmatched. CDR3 bases: TGTGCCAGCAGCTTAACAGGGGGCATCGCCTACGAGCAGTACTTC. It codes for CASSLTGGIAYEQYF.

This clonotype appeared many times. CDR3 amino acids: CASSRTGTPESKLFF. The DNA of the CDR3 is TGTGCCAGCAGCCGCACGGGGACCCCTGAAAGCAAACTGTTTTTT. The J gene is TRBJ1-4, the V gene TRBV7-9, with D possibly matching TRBD1 (5 bases). The germline V gene encodes CDR1 SEHNR and CDR2 FQNEAQ (reference sequence). This CDR3 is built from 15 residues. Trimming pared 5 bases from V and 11 bases from J, leaving 21 bases between.

This chain uses TRBV20-1 with TRBJ1-5; 9 bases match TRBD1. V lost 0 bases and J lost 2; bases outside the gene matches: 11. Germline V lookup: CDR1 DFQATT, CDR2 SNEGSKA (reference sequence). The CDR3 runs 18 residues. The CDR3 reads CSARDLGQGLGGNQPQHF. The CDR3 nucleotides read TGCAGTGCTAGAGATTTGGGACAGGGATTAGGAGGCAATCAGCCCCAGCATTTT.

This clonotype has at least ten counts. The chain joins TRBV7-2 to TRBJ1-6, with D unresolved. This CDR3 has 13 residues. The germline V gene has CDR1 SGHTA and CDR2 FQGNSA. Trimming shortened V by 2 bases and J by 6 bases, and 5 bases separated the two germline ends. Written as DNA, the CDR3 is TGTGCCAGCAGCTTAACGACTAATTCACCCCTCCACTTT. It yields the protein CASSLTTNSPLHF.

This clonotype was picked up a small number of times. This chain joins TRBV18 and TRBJ2-7; D perhaps matches TRBD2 (6 bases). CDR3 size: 17 residues. V lost 2 bases to trimming and J lost 0 bases, with 17 bases between them. Germline CDR1 and CDR2: KGHSH and LQKENI. The CDR3 DNA follows: TGTGCCAGCTCACCATCCTCGGGACTCTGGAGCTCCTACGAGCAGTACTTC. Protein: CASSPSSGLWSSYEQYF.

The rearrangement uses TRBV27 and TRBJ1-5; D is unresolved. This CDR3 region has 13 residues. CDR1 and CDR2 from the germline V gene are MNHEY and SMNVEV (reference sequence). V gave up 5 bases and J gave up 9 bases, with 14 bases separating them. The CDR3 reads CASSVRGFWPQHF. The CDR3, as DNA: TGTGCCAGCAGTGTACGGGGTTTCTGGCCCCAGCATTTT.

In the case of this clonotype: A much larger clone sits a single nucleotide away, making a read error possible. The chain combines TRBV5-6 with TRBJ1-2; TRBD1 is a possible D gene (5 bases). The CDR3 has 16 amino acids. The germline V gene encodes CDR1 SGHDT and CDR2 YYEEEE. CDR3 residues: CAGSQLGTATNYGYTF. CDR3 DNA: TGTGCCGGCAGCCAGCTAGGGACGGCAACTAACTATGGCTACACCTTC.

Turning to this clonotype: Germline is not matched at one junction end, which may reflect a read error. The chain links TRBV19 to TRBJ2-6; possibly TRBD1 for D (5 bases). Germline V gives CDR1 LNHDA, CDR2 SQIVND (reference sequence). CDR3 size: 17 residues. CDR3 sequence reads: CASSRTSSRSGVNVLTF. CDR3 nucleotides: TGTGCCAGTAGTAGGACATCCTCCCGCTCTGGGGTCAACGTCCTGACTTTC.

This clonotype was detected a few times. V gene TRBV5-1 combines with J gene TRBJ1-1, with D tentatively TRBD1 (6 bases). The V end lost 3 bases, the J end lost 5 bases, and 14 bases lay between the germline ends. Germline CDR1 is SGHRS and CDR2 is YFSETQ. The CDR3 sequence is 14 residues long. The CDR3 is CASSYDRRGTEAFF. The CDR3, as DNA: TGCGCCAGCAGCTACGACAGGAGAGGTACTGAAGCTTTCTTT. Supplemented by reference TRBV5-1 and TRBJ1-1, the full variable domain reads KAGVTQTPRYLIKTRGQQVTLSCSPISGHRSVSWYQQTPGQGLQFLFEYFSETQRNKGNFPGRFSGRQFSNSRSEMNVSTLELGDSALYLCASSYDRRGTEAFFGQGTRLTVV.